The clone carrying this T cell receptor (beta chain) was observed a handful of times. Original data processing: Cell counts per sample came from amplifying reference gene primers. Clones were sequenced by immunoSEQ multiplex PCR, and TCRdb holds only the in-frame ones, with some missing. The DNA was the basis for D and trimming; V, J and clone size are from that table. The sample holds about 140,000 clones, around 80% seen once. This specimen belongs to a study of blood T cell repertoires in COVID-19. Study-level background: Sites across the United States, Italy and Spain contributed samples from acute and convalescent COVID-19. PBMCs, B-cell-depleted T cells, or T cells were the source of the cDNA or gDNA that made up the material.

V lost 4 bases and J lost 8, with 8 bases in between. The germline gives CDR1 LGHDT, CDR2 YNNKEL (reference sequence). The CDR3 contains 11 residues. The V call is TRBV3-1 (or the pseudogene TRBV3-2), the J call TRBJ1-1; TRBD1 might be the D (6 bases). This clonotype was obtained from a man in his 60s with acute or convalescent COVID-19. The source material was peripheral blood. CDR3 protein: CASSPGQEAFF. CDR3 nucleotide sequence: TGTGCCAGCAGCCCTGGACAGGAAGCTTTCTTT.